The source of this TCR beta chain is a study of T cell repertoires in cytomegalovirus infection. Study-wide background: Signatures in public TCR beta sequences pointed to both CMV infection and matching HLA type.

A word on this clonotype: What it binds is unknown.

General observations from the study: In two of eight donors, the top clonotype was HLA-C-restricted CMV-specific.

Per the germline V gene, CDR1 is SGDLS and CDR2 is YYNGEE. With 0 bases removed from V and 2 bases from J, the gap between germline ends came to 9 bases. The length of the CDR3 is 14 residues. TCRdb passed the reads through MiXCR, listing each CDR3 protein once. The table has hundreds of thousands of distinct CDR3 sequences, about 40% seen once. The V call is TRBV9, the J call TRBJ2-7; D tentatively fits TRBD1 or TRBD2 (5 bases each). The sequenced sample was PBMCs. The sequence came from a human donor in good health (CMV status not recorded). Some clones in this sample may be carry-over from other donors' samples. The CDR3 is CASSVDQGPYEQYF. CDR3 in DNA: TGTGCCAGCAGCGTAGATCAGGGACCCTACGAGCAGTACTTC.